Below, one T cell receptor (beta chain) is given with its context. Its matching antigen is unknown. The data stem from a study of cytomegalovirus exposure and HLA in healthy donors. The V gene lost 4 bases and the J gene lost 0 bases, with 13 bases spanning the gap. Germline V gene lookup returns CDR1 MGHRA and CDR2 YSYEKL. CDR3 size: 15 residues. The PCR was carried out with 60 Vbeta primers and 13 Jbeta primers. Produced via immunoSEQ multiplex PCR; TCRdb's table is partial and in-frame only. Of approximately 110,000 clones listed, roughly 72% were seen once; the top ten hold around 3.9%. Broader study findings: CMV serostatus stood as the only immune exposure information on hand.

This receptor was taken from a woman aged 40-49 years in good health and CMV-seropositive. The J gene is TRBJ2-7, the V gene TRBV4-1; D is possibly TRBD1 (5 bases). The sequencing input was PBMCs. CDR3 sequence (DNA): TGCGCCAGCAGCCGGCAACAGGCGAGCTCCTACGAGCAGTACTTC. Translating it yields CASSRQQASSYEQYF.